Sequencing of this TCR beta chain was carried out in a study of blood T cell repertoires in COVID-19. Study details: The United States, Italy and Spain were the sources of the acute and convalescent COVID-19 samples. T cells, B-cell-depleted T cells, or PBMCs supplied cDNA or gDNA.

Under the authors' procedure: It was from reference gene primer amplification that nucleated cell counts were estimated. Here immunoSEQ multiplex PCR was the method, and the copy in TCRdb shows in-frame clones only, minus some. V, J and clone size are those of that table, while D and trimming were read from the DNA. The data show some 130,000 clones, approximately 89% seen once. The V and J ends lost 9 bases and 9 bases, in that order; junction bases with no gene match: 4. From germline, CDR1 is SNHLY and CDR2 FYNNEI. The CDR3 loop spans 11 amino acids. Sequencing was done on a sample of peripheral blood. The chain recombines TRBV2 with TRBJ2-1; 8 bases match TRBD2. The TCR comes from a woman between 55 and 75 years old with acute or convalescent COVID-19. The CDR3 DNA reads TGTGCCAGATCGAGCGGGAGTGAGCAGTTCTTC. Protein sequence: CARSSGSEQFF.